The 20 T cell receptor beta chains given below trace back to one sample, sequenced in a study of CD8 T cells in Susac syndrome. Roughly 0.45 to 1 ug RNA was reverse transcribed with random hexamers. TCRdb independently ran MiXCR on the immunoSEQ multiplex PCR reads; one entry per CDR3 protein. This table holds 300,000 or so distinct CDR3 sequences, about 91% found once. Sequencing was performed on CD4+ T cells from PBMCs. These receptors all come from a human donor with multiple sclerosis.

The chain employs TRBV6-2 or TRBV6-3 and TRBJ2-2; D may be TRBD2 (6 bases). V was pared by 6 bases and J by 0 bases, with 11 bases between. This CDR3 is built from 15 residues. CDR1 and CDR2 (germline): MNHEY, SVGEGT. The CDR3 bases are TGTGCCAGCAGCGAACTAGCTCCGAACACCGGGGAGCTGTTTTTT. Translating gives CASSELAPNTGELFF.

CDR3 protein: CASSFGYKAHKLAKNIQYF. In nucleotides, the CDR3 is TGTGCCAGCAGCTTTGGTTACAAGGCCCACAAACTAGCCAAAAACATTCAGTACTTC. The J gene is TRBJ2-4, the V gene TRBV7-8; D is unclear. CDR1 and CDR2 (germline): SGHVS, FQNEAQ. The V and J ends lost 3 bases and 0 bases respectively, with 21 bases between them. The CDR3 sequence is 19 residues long.

The chain employs TRBV12-3 or TRBV12-4 and TRBJ2-3; tentatively, D is TRBD2 (6 bases). Trimming shortened V by 2 bases and J by 2 bases, and 11 bases separated the two germline ends. This CDR3 comprises 15 residues. The CDR3 region is CASSLTGLDTDTQYF. As DNA, the CDR3 is TGTGCCAGCAGTTTAACGGGACTTGACACAGATACGCAGTATTTT.

The chain uses TRBV11-3 and TRBJ2-1; D remains unclear. Germline V gives CDR1 SGHNT, CDR2 YENEEA. The CDR3 sequence is 15 residues long. V lost 5 bases to trimming and J lost 3 bases, with 14 bases between them. CDR3 region: CASSPLPRYYNEQFF. CDR3 DNA sequence: TGTGCCAGCAGCCCACTCCCACGCTACTACAATGAGCAGTTCTTC.

The chain couples TRBV18 to TRBJ2-7, with TRBD1 identical over 8 bases. Germline V gene lookup returns CDR1 KGHSH and CDR2 LQKENI. The V and J ends lost 3 bases and 2 bases, in that order; junction bases with no gene match: 6. The CDR3 sequence is 15 residues long. In nucleotides, the CDR3 is TGTGCCAGCTCACCCTCAGGGGGCTATGCCTACGAGCAGTACTTC. Protein product: CASSPSGGYAYEQYF.

The chain recombines TRBV5-1 with TRBJ2-1; 12 bases line up with TRBD2. With V trimmed by 5 bases and J by 8 bases, 8 bases remained unmatched. Germline assignment: CDR1 SGHRS and CDR2 YFSETQ. The CDR3 extends over 15 amino acids. Written as DNA, the CDR3 is TGCGCCAGCAGTTCGCTAGCGGGAGGGCCGGATGAGCAGTTCTTC. It codes for CASSSLAGGPDEQFF.

This chain uses TRBV24-1 with TRBJ2-5, with D unresolved. This CDR3 spans 17 amino acids. The V and J ends lost 1 base and 2 bases respectively, with 16 bases between them. CDR1 and CDR2 (germline): KGHDR, SFDVKD. The CDR3 sequence is CATSDFRDPVGQETQYF. The CDR3, as DNA: TGTGCCACCAGTGATTTCCGCGACCCGGTAGGGCAAGAGACCCAGTACTTC.

The rearrangement uses TRBV14 and TRBJ2-7; possible D gene TRBD1, 5 bases. This CDR3 has 13 amino acids. The germline V gene has CDR1 SGHDN and CDR2 FVKESK. V was trimmed by 1 base and J by 9 bases, leaving 13 bases between them. CDR3 residues: CASSQVARAAQYF. The CDR3 coding sequence is TGTGCCAGCAGCCAAGTGGCCAGGGCGGCGCAGTACTTC.

This clonotype appeared a single time. The J gene is TRBJ2-7, the V gene TRBV3-1; D possibly uses TRBD1 or TRBD2 (5 bases each). This CDR3 region has 15 residues. With 1 base removed from V and 4 bases from J, the gap between germline ends came to 14 bases. From germline, CDR1 is LGHDT and CDR2 YNNKEL (reference sequence). The CDR3 region is CASSQVPGDEYEQYF. In DNA form, the CDR3 reads TGTGCCAGCAGCCAAGTCCCCGGGGACGAATACGAGCAGTACTTC.

The chain carries TRBV10-2 and TRBJ2-5, with a weak D call TRBD2 (6 bases). CDR3 length equals 12 residues. V was trimmed by 6 bases and J by 5 bases, leaving 10 bases between them. Per the germline V gene, CDR1 is WSHSY and CDR2 is SAAADI. CDR3 DNA sequence: TGCGCCAGCAGCACAAGCGGGGAGACCCAGTACTTC. Its protein is CASSTSGETQYF.

The V call is TRBV12-3 or TRBV12-4, the J call TRBJ2-1; TRBD2 matches at 9 bases. The junction had 3 bases not matched to a gene; V was cut back by 7 bases and J by 2 bases. This CDR3 spans 14 amino acids. In DNA, the CDR3 is TGTGCCAGCACGACTAGCGGAACCTACAATGAGCAGTTCTTC. Translated: CASTTSGTYNEQFF.

This chain links TRBV29-1 with TRBJ2-3, with 8 bases aligning to TRBD2. CDR3 size: 14 residues. Losses at the gene ends were 4 bases for V and 3 bases for J; bases not matched to a gene: 6. CDR1 is SQVTM, CDR2 ANQGSEA, per germline. The CDR3 loop reads CSVGIAGITDTQYF. In nucleotides, the CDR3 is TGCAGCGTTGGGATAGCGGGAATAACAGATACGCAGTATTTT.

The V call is TRBV28, the J call TRBJ2-3; 7 positions match TRBD1. Germline V gives CDR1 MDHEN, CDR2 SYDVKM. The CDR3 is 17 amino acids. J was trimmed by 4 bases and V by 5 bases; bases with no gene match: 15. The CDR3 nucleotides read TGTGCCAGCAGTACGACAGGGAACCTTGCCGGAGCAGATACGCAGTATTTT. This translates into CASSTTGNLAGADTQYF.

The V gene is TRBV12-3 or TRBV12-4, the J gene TRBJ2-1; D gene unclear. The CDR3 has 13 amino acids. With 6 bases removed from V and 4 bases from J, the gap between germline ends came to 10 bases. The CDR3 coding sequence is TGTGCCAGCAGCCGCACCGGGTACAATGAGCAGTTCTTC. It is translated as CASSRTGYNEQFF.

This clonotype was observed once. The genes are TRBV7-2 and TRBJ2-5; 9 bases are a match to TRBD2. V lost 3 bases, J lost 0 bases, and 8 bases stayed unmatched. Germline lookup yields CDR1 SGHTA and CDR2 FQGNSA. This CDR3 has 17 residues. The CDR3 coding sequence is TGTGCCAGCAGCTTTACCCTAGCGGGGCGGTACCAAGAGACCCAGTACTTC. As protein: CASSFTLAGRYQETQYF.

V and J are TRBV27 and TRBJ1-2; unclear D gene. The V end lost 5 bases, the J end lost 12 bases, and 10 bases lay between the germline ends. This CDR3 is 10 amino acids long. Germline V lookup: CDR1 MNHEY, CDR2 SMNVEV (reference sequence). The CDR3 spells CASSPLLNTF. In DNA form, the CDR3 reads TGTGCCAGCAGTCCGTTGTTGAACACCTTC.

This chain connects TRBV7-8 to TRBJ1-2; D unresolved. Germline V gene lookup returns CDR1 SGHVS and CDR2 FQNEAQ. The CDR3 is 14 amino acids. V lost 2 bases and J lost 4, with 11 bases in between. The CDR3 sequence is CASSLYAQSYGYTF. CDR3 nucleotide sequence: TGTGCCAGCAGCTTATATGCACAGAGCTATGGCTACACCTTC.

This clonotype was picked up a small number of times. The chain couples TRBV11-2 to TRBJ2-1; 8 bases match TRBD2. This CDR3 region has 15 residues. Looked up from germline, CDR1 is SGHAT and CDR2 is FQNNGV. With 3 bases clipped from V and 5 bases from J, the junction kept 6 bases outside the gene matches. CDR3 sequence: CASSLGSGSHNEQFF. CDR3 sequence (DNA): TGTGCCAGCAGCTTGGGGAGCGGGAGTCACAATGAGCAGTTCTTC. Variable domain in full (rest from reference TRBV11-2 and TRBJ2-1): EAGVAQSPRYKIIEKRQSVAFWCNPISGHATLYWYQQILGQGPKLLIQFQNNGVVDDSQLPKDRFSAERLKGVDSTLKIQPAKLEDSAVYLCASSLGSGSHNEQFFGPGTRLTVL.

V is TRBV18 and J is TRBJ2-7; 9 bases match TRBD1. CDR1 KGHSH and CDR2 LQKENI come from the germline V gene. V was clipped by 6 bases and J by 5 bases; unmatched bases: 11. The CDR3 has 15 residues. The CDR3 region is CASSAPGQGGNEQYF. In DNA, the CDR3 is TGTGCCAGCTCGGCTCCGGGACAGGGAGGCAACGAGCAGTACTTC.

This CDR3 is CASSLRTQRSSYNEQFF. The CDR3 DNA sequence: TGTGCCAGCAGCCTCCGGACCCAGCGGAGCTCCTACAATGAGCAGTTCTTC. The chain joins TRBV4-2 to TRBJ2-1; weak D call: TRBD2 (5 bases). Germline V CDR1 and CDR2: LGHNA, YNFKEQ. The V end was cut by 4 bases, the J end by 0 bases, with 16 bases between. CDR3 size: 17 residues.